Listed below are T cell receptor beta chains from one sample, sequenced in a study of blood T cell repertoires in COVID-19. The assay was immunoSEQ multiplex PCR, and TCRdb's table has in-frame clones only and misses some. The profile shows under 250,000 clones, 82% of them singletons. Specimen: PBMCs or T cells enriched from blood (not recorded which). The receptor set was obtained from a woman between 55 and 75 years old who had recovered from COVID-19. Each CDR3 is given with its conserved first and last residue. The order of the fields is D gene, V gene, clone size, J gene, CDR3 protein, CDR3 DNA. A D gene is named only where the DNA matches it firmly. Size values are once, few and many counts, or a class for expanded clones, and some rows have none.

>NA|TRBV7-2|NA|TRBJ2-1
CASSLALFGGNEQFF
TGTGCCAGCAGCTTAGCTCTCTTCGGGGGCAATGAGCAGTTCTTC
>NA|TRBV5-1|NA|TRBJ2-5
CASSLEPAQETQYF
TGCGCCAGCAGCTTGGAGCCCGCTCAAGAGACCCAGTACTTC
>NA|TRBV6-5|NA|TRBJ1-1
CASKQTLNTEAFF
TGTGCCAGCAAACAGACATTAAACACTGAAGCTTTCTTT
>NA|TRBV7-2|NA|TRBJ2-5
CASSLAQGRQETQYF
TGTGCCAGCAGCTTAGCACAGGGAAGACAAGAGACCCAGTACTTC
>TRBD1|TRBV11-1|NA|TRBJ2-5
CASSPGQAQETQYF
TGTGCCAGCAGCCCGGGACAGGCCCAAGAGACCCAGTACTTC
>NA|TRBV6-2/TRBV6-3|NA|TRBJ1-2
CASTPSGEKYGYTF
TGTGCCAGCACCCCATCCGGTGAGAAGTATGGCTACACCTTC
>NA|TRBV10-3|few|TRBJ1-2
CAIRDTVYGYTF
TGTGCCATCCGGGACACAGTCTATGGCTACACCTTC
>TRBD1|TRBV2|NA|TRBJ2-2
CATRDRENTGELFF
TGTGCCACCCGAGACAGGGAGAACACCGGGGAGCTGTTTTTT
>NA|TRBV6-6|NA|TRBJ2-3
CASGAVSTDTQYF
TGTGCCAGCGGAGCGGTAAGCACAGATACGCAGTATTTT
>NA|TRBV6-5|NA|TRBJ2-3
CASRTRGVGTDTQYF
TGTGCCAGCAGAACCAGGGGAGTGGGCACAGATACGCAGTATTTT
>NA|TRBV19|NA|TRBJ1-2
CASSIASQGNYGYTF
TGTGCCAGTAGTATAGCATCGCAGGGAAACTATGGCTACACCTTC
>NA|TRBV27|NA|TRBJ2-7
CASSLLGQSYEQYF
TGTGCCAGCAGTTTATTAGGACAGTCCTACGAGCAGTACTTC
>TRBD1|TRBV5-6|NA|TRBJ1-6
CASSSGQGLSPLHF
TGTGCCAGCAGCTCAGGACAGGGGCTTTCACCCCTCCACTTT
>NA|TRBV10-2|few|TRBJ2-1
CASTRTSSNEQFF
TGCGCCAGCACTCGGACATCAAGCAATGAGCAGTTCTTC
>NA|TRBV20-1|NA|TRBJ1-1
CSASVGGAEAFF
TGCAGTGCGAGTGTCGGGGGGGCTGAAGCTTTCTTT
>TRBD2|TRBV27|NA|TRBJ2-7
CASSLSLAAYEQYF
TGTGCCAGCAGTTTATCCCTAGCGGCCTACGAGCAGTACTTC
>NA|TRBV4-1|NA|TRBJ1-2
CASSQVSGAYGYTF
TGCGCCAGCAGCCAAGTATCAGGGGCCTATGGCTACACCTTC
>NA|TRBV7-9|NA|TRBJ1-5
CASSLLSSNQPQHF
TGTGCCAGCAGCTTACTCTCTAGCAATCAGCCCCAGCATTTT
>NA|TRBV7-2|few|TRBJ2-7
CASSSRVHPYEQYF
TGTGCCAGCAGCTCCAGGGTTCACCCTTACGAGCAGTACTTC
>NA|TRBV5-6|once|TRBJ2-5
CASSSTGFQETQYF
TGTGCCAGCAGTTCCACAGGGTTCCAAGAGACCCAGTACTTC
>NA|TRBV12-3/TRBV12-4|NA|TRBJ2-1
CASSLVGNEQFF
TGTGCCAGCAGTTTAGTCGGGAATGAGCAGTTCTTC
>NA|TRBV25-1|NA|TRBJ1-4
CASSEGVTNEKLFF
TGTGCCAGCAGTGAAGGAGTGACTAATGAAAAACTGTTTTTT
>NA|TRBV6-6|NA|TRBJ1-5
CASSYSSDQPQHF
TGTGCCAGCAGTTACTCGTCAGATCAGCCCCAGCATTTT
>TRBD2|TRBV5-1|NA|TRBJ2-5
CASSLGLAGGQETQYF
TGCGCCAGCAGCTTGGGACTAGCGGGGGGGCAAGAGACCCAGTACTTC
>TRBD1|TRBV5-1|once|TRBJ2-7
CASSWEGQGYEQYF
TGCGCCAGCAGCTGGGAAGGACAGGGCTACGAGCAGTACTTC
>NA|TRBV9|few|TRBJ1-4
CASSGGPSTNEKLFF
TGTGCCAGCAGCGGGGGCCCTTCAACTAATGAAAAACTGTTTTTT
>TRBD1|TRBV19|NA|TRBJ2-7
CATRQGRHEQYF
TGTGCCACCCGACAGGGGCGGCACGAGCAGTACTTC
>NA|TRBV4-2|NA|TRBJ1-1
CVSTTSVGEAFF
TGTGTCAGCACCACAAGCGTTGGGGAAGCTTTCTTT
>NA|TRBV7-2|NA|TRBJ2-6
CASSFTGLGGANVLTF
TGTGCCAGCAGCTTTACAGGGTTAGGTGGGGCCAACGTCCTGACTTTC
>TRBD2|TRBV14|NA|TRBJ2-7
CASSQGLAGGYEQYF
TGTGCCAGCAGCCAAGGACTAGCGGGGGGATACGAGCAGTACTTC
>NA|TRBV28|NA|TRBJ2-7
CASSSAGQTYEQYF
TGTGCCAGCAGTTCCGCTGGACAGACCTACGAGCAGTACTTC
>NA|TRBV19|NA|TRBJ2-2
CASTQIGRGPVTGELFF
TGTGCCAGTACCCAGATAGGGCGGGGGCCTGTCACCGGGGAGCTGTTTTTT
>NA|TRBV3-1/TRBV3-2|NA|TRBJ1-4
CASNQGQPNEKLFF
TGTGCCAGCAACCAAGGACAGCCGAACGAAAAACTGTTTTTT
>TRBD2|TRBV5-1|NA|TRBJ2-1
CASSWDGLAGGLFPEQFF
TGCGCCAGCAGCTGGGACGGACTAGCGGGAGGGCTTTTCCCTGAGCAGTTCTTC
>TRBD2|TRBV7-9|NA|TRBJ2-1
CASSSLAGGVWDEQFF
TGTGCCAGCAGCTCCTTAGCGGGAGGCGTATGGGATGAGCAGTTCTTC
>NA|TRBV11-2|NA|TRBJ2-2
CASSLPLLAGVNTGELFF
TGTGCCAGCTCCTTACCGTTACTAGCTGGAGTGAACACCGGGGAGCTGTTTTTT
>NA|TRBV18|NA|TRBJ1-5
CASSPWGGSNQPQHF
TGTGCCAGCTCACCATGGGGCGGAAGCAATCAGCCCCAGCATTTT
>NA|TRBV29-1|NA|TRBJ2-1
CSVTEGGLGEQFF
TGCAGCGTTACCGAAGGAGGGTTGGGTGAGCAGTTCTTC
>TRBD1|TRBV4-2|NA|TRBJ1-2
CASSHPGQGDGYTF
TGTGCCAGCAGCCATCCGGGACAGGGTGATGGCTACACCTTC
>TRBD2|TRBV9|NA|TRBJ2-2
CASSGDRLAGDGELFF
TGTGCCAGCAGCGGGGACCGACTAGCGGGGGACGGGGAGCTGTTTTTT